This TCR beta chain was captured in a study of blood T cell repertoires in COVID-19. Per the original methods: Amplification of reference gene primers provided the estimated nucleated cell counts. Clones were sequenced by immunoSEQ multiplex PCR, and TCRdb holds only the in-frame ones, with some missing. For V, J and clone size, that table is used; D and trimming come from the DNA. The sample has some 400,000 clones, approximately 86% seen once. Germline CDR1 is MDHEN and CDR2 is SYDVKM. The CDR3 extends over 19 amino acids. J gave up 0 bases and V 6 bases, and 18 bases lay outside the gene matches. What was sequenced was peripheral blood. This TCR was sampled from a human donor in a cohort sampled during active COVID-19. The V gene is TRBV28, the J gene TRBJ2-3, with 7 bases matching TRBD2. The DNA for the CDR3 is TGTGCCAGCAGCCAACCATCTGACGGCGGGAGCCCTAGCACAGATACGCAGTATTTT. This encodes CASSQPSDGGSPSTDTQYF. The full variable domain, completed using reference TRBV28 and TRBJ2-3, is DVKVTQSSRYLVKRTGEKVFLECVQDMDHENMFWYRQDPGLGLRLIYFSYDVKMKEKGDIPEGYSVSREKKERFSLILESASTNQTSMYLCASSQPSDGGSPSTDTQYFGPGTRLTVL.